A single sample is the source of the 5 T cell receptor beta chains below, sequenced in a study of blood T cell repertoires in COVID-19. Data came from immunoSEQ multiplex PCR; TCRdb stores just in-frame clones and leaves some out. The sample contains hundreds of thousands of clones, about 81% of which appear only once. Sequences were obtained from peripheral blood. The receptors derive from a woman aged 60-75 years with active or convalescent COVID-19.

The chain has TRBV21-1 and TRBJ1-2. TRBV21-1 is shown as a pseudogene. The CDR3 contains 14 residues. CDR3: CASSKASGELGYTF. CDR3 sequence (DNA): TGTGCCAGCAGCAAAGCTAGCGGGGAACTCGGCTACACCTTC.

Only a few counts were recorded for this clone. In nucleotides, the CDR3 is TGTGCCAGCAGTGGGGCAGGTGAAGCTTTCTTT. It yields the protein CASSGAGEAFF. The J gene is TRBJ1-1, the V gene TRBV2; D is ambiguous. CDR3 length: 11 residues. Germline CDR1 SNHLY, CDR2 FYNNEI. V gave up 4 bases and J gave up 7 bases, with 7 bases separating them. The entire variable domain, with the rest obtained from reference TRBV2 and TRBJ1-1, is as follows: EPEVTQTPSHQVTQMGQEVILRCVPISNHLYFYWYRQILGQKVEFLVSFYNNEISEKSEIFDDQFSVERPDGSNFTLKIRSTKLEDSAMYFCASSGAGEAFFGQGTRLTVV.

This clone turned up a few times. This rearrangement joins TRBV6-6 to TRBJ1-2, with 10 positions matching TRBD1. The CDR3 spans 15 residues. After removal of 7 bases from V and 7 bases from J, the junction contained 12 bases not matched to a gene. Germline V gene data show CDR1 as MNHNY and CDR2 as SVGAGI (reference sequence). The CDR3 loop reads CASNMDRGTYIGYTF. The CDR3 coding sequence is TGTGCCAGCAACATGGACAGGGGGACGTACATTGGCTACACCTTC.

The CDR3 loop reads CASSYDRGGTEAFF. CDR3 nucleotide sequence: TGTGCCAGCAGTTATGACAGGGGAGGCACTGAAGCTTTCTTT. This chain joins TRBV6-5 and TRBJ1-1, with 8 nucleotides matching TRBD1. Germline CDR1 MNHEY, CDR2 SVGAGI. The CDR3 runs to 14 residues. Trimming removed 3 bases from V and 4 bases from J; junction bases left unmatched: 4.

J is TRBJ2-1 and V is TRBV27; possible D gene TRBD1, 5 bases. The V end was cut by 10 bases, the J end by 9 bases, with 22 bases between. CDR3 length: 14 residues. Germline assignment: CDR1 MNHEY and CDR2 SMNVEV (reference sequence). The CDR3 protein is CATSQGSHLGEQFF. The CDR3 coding sequence is TGTGCCACCAGCCAGGGTTCCCACTTGGGTGAGCAGTTCTTC.